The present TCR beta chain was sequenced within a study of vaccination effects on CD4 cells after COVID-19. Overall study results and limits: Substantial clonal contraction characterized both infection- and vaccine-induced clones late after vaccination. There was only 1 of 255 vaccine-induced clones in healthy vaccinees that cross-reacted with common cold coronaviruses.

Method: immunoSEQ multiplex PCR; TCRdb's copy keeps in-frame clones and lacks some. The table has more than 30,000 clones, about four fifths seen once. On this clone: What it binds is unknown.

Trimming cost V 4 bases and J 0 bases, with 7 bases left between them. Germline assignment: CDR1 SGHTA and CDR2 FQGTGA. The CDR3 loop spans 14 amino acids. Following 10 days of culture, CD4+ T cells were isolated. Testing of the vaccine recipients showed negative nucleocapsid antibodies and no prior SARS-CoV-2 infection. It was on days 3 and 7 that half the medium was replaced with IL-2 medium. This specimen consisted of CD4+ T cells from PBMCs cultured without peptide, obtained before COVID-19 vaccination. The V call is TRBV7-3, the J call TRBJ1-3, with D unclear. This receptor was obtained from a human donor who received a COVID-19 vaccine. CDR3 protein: CASSSDPSGNTIYF. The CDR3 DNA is TGTGCCAGCAGCTCGGACCCCTCTGGAAACACCATATATTTT. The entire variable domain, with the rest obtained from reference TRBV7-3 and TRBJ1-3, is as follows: GAGVSQTPSNKVTEKGKYVELRCDPISGHTALYWYRQSLGQGPEFLIYFQGTGAADDSGLPNDRFFAVRPEGSVSTLKIQRTERGDSAVYLCASSSDPSGNTIYFGEGSWLTVV.